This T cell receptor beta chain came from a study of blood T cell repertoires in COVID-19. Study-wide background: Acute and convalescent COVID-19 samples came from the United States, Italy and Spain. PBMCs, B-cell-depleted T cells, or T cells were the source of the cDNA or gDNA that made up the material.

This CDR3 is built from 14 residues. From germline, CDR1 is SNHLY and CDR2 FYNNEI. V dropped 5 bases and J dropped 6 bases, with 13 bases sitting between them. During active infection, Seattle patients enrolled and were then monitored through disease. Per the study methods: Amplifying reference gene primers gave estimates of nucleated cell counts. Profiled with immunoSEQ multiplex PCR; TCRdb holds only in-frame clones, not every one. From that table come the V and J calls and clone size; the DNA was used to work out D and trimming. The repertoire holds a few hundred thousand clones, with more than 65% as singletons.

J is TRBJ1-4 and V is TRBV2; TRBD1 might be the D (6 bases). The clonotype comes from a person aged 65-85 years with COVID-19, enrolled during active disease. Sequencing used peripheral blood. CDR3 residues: CASSTGRGDEKLFF. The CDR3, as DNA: TGTGCCAGCAGTACAGGGCGGGGGGATGAAAAACTGTTTTTT.